Listed below are T cell receptor beta chains from one sample, sequenced in a study of OX40 agonist ivuxolimab in advanced cancers. This table comes from immunoSEQ multiplex PCR, and its TCRdb copy is limited to in-frame clones, with some not included. The repertoire includes over 55,000 clones, 91% of them detected once, and more than 13% sits in the top ten. The sequencing used CD4+ or CD8+ T cells sorted from blood, collected in a trial of the OX40 agonist ivuxolimab. The source is an adult with an advanced solid tumor such as melanoma, head and neck, liver or kidney cancer. Each CDR3 is given with its conserved first and last residue. A D gene is named only where the DNA matches it firmly.

D	J	V	DNA	CDR3
TRBD1	TRBJ2-1	TRBV7-8	TGTGCCAGCAGCCGGGACAGGCACAATGAGCAGTTCTTC	CASSRDRHNEQFF
.	TRBJ2-3	TRBV18	TGTGCCAGCTCGGGCGGTGGAGATACGCAGTATTTT	CASSGGGDTQYF
.	TRBJ2-2	TRBV28	TGTGCCAGCAGTTTAGGGGGCGCCGTCACCGGGGAGCTGTTTTTT	CASSLGGAVTGELFF
TRBD2	TRBJ2-7	TRBV6-1	TGTGCCAGCAGTTTAACCGGGACTAGCGACTACGAGCAGTACTTC	CASSLTGTSDYEQYF
TRBD1	TRBJ1-5	TRBV18	TGTGCCAGCCGACGGGAGACAGGGGGAAATCAGCCCCAGCATTTT	CASRRETGGNQPQHF
TRBD1	TRBJ1-3	TRBV7-2	TGTGCCAGCAGCATAACAGGGGGGTTTGGAAACACCATATATTTT	CASSITGGFGNTIYF
TRBD2	TRBJ2-7	TRBV10-3	TGTGCCATCAGTGGTCTTACTCTAGCGGGTGGCTACGAGCAGTACTTC	CAISGLTLAGGYEQYF
.	TRBJ1-2	TRBV18	TGTGCCACCACCAGACCAGGTGTGATAGGTGGCTACACCTTC	CATTRPGVIGGYTF
.	TRBJ2-5	TRBV18	TGTGCCAGCTCACCACAAGAGACCCAGTACTTC	CASSPQETQYF
TRBD2	TRBJ2-2	TRBV14	TGTGCCAGCAGCCAAGAACTAGCGGGAAGGGCCGGGGAGCTGTTTTTT	CASSQELAGRAGELFF
.	TRBJ2-3	TRBV6-1	TGTGCCAGCAGGCTTACCGAGAGCGCAGATACGCAGTATTTT	CASRLTESADTQYF
.	TRBJ1-3	TRBV6-5	TGTGCCAGCAGACTACAGTCCTCTGGAAACACCATATATTTT	CASRLQSSGNTIYF
TRBD2	TRBJ2-7	TRBV7-9	TGTGCCAGCAGCTTCGGGCGGACTAGCGGGAGAAGCTCCTACGAGCAGTACTTC	CASSFGRTSGRSSYEQYF
TRBD1	TRBJ2-7	TRBV28	TGTGCCAGCAGTTCGGTTGGGACAGGGGCCTACGAGCAGTACTTC	CASSSVGTGAYEQYF
TRBD1	TRBJ2-7	TRBV7-3	TGTGCCAGCAGCGTTTCTAGGGACAGGGGCTACGAGCAGTACTTC	CASSVSRDRGYEQYF
.	TRBJ2-7	TRBV7-2	TGTGCCAGCAGCTTAGACTTTTACGAGCAGTACTTC	CASSLDFYEQYF
.	TRBJ1-5	TRBV19	TGTGCCAGTAGTATCTCCCGATACAATCAGCCCCAGCATTTT	CASSISRYNQPQHF